This T cell receptor beta chain is from a study of identical twins. General study findings and limits: Reduced insertions were recorded for abundant cord blood beta clonotypes, with no such pattern in memory repertoires. Twins shared beta out-of-frame sequences in excess, but this excess was weaker.

TCRdb called the 5' RACE reads again in MiXCR, with one record for every CDR3 protein. The data contain over 200,000 distinct CDR3 sequences, 6.5% of them singletons. Every one of the donors was a healthy Caucasian. This clonotype was detected a few times. Antigen unknown. The same data also contributed to another study, on T cells expressing NK-cell markers. As that study records: Four donors showed these clonotypes also leading the CD3+CD56-NKG2C+ fraction.

The sequenced sample consisted of CD8+ T cells sorted from blood. This receptor was identified in a woman aged 18-29 years in good health.

The CDR3 reads CASSQELYGETQYF. CDR3 bases: TGTGCCAGCAGCCAAGAGTTATATGGAGAGACCCAGTACTTC. This chain uses TRBV3-1 with TRBJ2-5, with D unresolved. The germline CDR1 and CDR2 sequences are LGHDT and YNNKEL (reference sequence). The CDR3 contains 14 residues. V was cut by 0 bases and J by 4 bases, with 9 bases left in between.